The rows below give T cell receptor beta chains drawn from one sample of a study of blood T cell repertoires in COVID-19. The method was immunoSEQ multiplex PCR; TCRdb's version includes in-frame clones alone and lacks a portion of them. The repertoire has more than 150,000 clones, 80% to 90% of them found once; the top ten carry roughly 4%. What was sequenced was peripheral blood. Receptors were obtained from a woman in her sixties or seventies with acute or convalescent COVID-19. Both conserved end residues are part of each CDR3. Fields, in order: V gene, J gene, D gene, CDR3 protein. D genes are given only for firm matches.

V: TRBV7-9
J: TRBJ1-4
D: .
CDR3: CASSQNTGLGEKLFF

V: TRBV10-3
J: TRBJ1-1
D: TRBD1
CDR3: CAIGYDRDTEAFF

V: TRBV19
J: TRBJ2-1
D: TRBD2
CDR3: CASSRASGGIRNNEQFF

V: TRBV4-2
J: TRBJ2-1
D: .
CDR3: CASSPAGSYNEQFF

V: TRBV27
J: TRBJ1-2
D: .
CDR3: CASSDRYGYTF

V: TRBV6-5
J: TRBJ2-1
D: .
CDR3: CASTGRLYNEQFF

V: TRBV5-1
J: TRBJ2-2
D: .
CDR3: CASSFGNTGELFF

V: TRBV5-6
J: TRBJ1-5
D: .
CDR3: CASSLGRTGNQPQHF

V: TRBV19
J: TRBJ1-1
D: .
CDR3: CASTDRRNTEAFF

V: TRBV28
J: TRBJ1-5
D: .
CDR3: CASSGTGPQPQHF

V: TRBV4-1
J: TRBJ2-7
D: .
CDR3: CASSQKQRAHEQYF

V: TRBV7-9
J: TRBJ1-2
D: .
CDR3: CASSLADTPAGYGYTF

V: TRBV6-4
J: TRBJ1-5
D: .
CDR3: CASSDRKGVGATNQPQHF

V: TRBV20-1
J: TRBJ1-6
D: TRBD1
CDR3: CSASNTGTVENSPLHF

V: TRBV7-9
J: TRBJ1-1
D: TRBD1
CDR3: CASSLGTGVNTEAFF

V: TRBV15
J: TRBJ2-1
D: TRBD2
CDR3: CATSRGRLAQSQQFF

V: TRBV4-3
J: TRBJ1-5
D: .
CDR3: CASSQDPTTGYNQPQHF

V: TRBV4-1
J: TRBJ2-2
D: TRBD1
CDR3: CASSHSHLTGAGGELFF

V: TRBV20-1
J: TRBJ2-1
D: TRBD2
CDR3: CSASGRLAGELREQFF

V: TRBV7-2
J: TRBJ2-3
D: .
CDR3: CASSPDPRGTDTQYF

V: TRBV19
J: TRBJ2-7
D: TRBD2
CDR3: CASSTRLAIIYEQYF

V: TRBV12-3/TRBV12-4
J: TRBJ2-1
D: TRBD2
CDR3: CAGAGASYNEQFF